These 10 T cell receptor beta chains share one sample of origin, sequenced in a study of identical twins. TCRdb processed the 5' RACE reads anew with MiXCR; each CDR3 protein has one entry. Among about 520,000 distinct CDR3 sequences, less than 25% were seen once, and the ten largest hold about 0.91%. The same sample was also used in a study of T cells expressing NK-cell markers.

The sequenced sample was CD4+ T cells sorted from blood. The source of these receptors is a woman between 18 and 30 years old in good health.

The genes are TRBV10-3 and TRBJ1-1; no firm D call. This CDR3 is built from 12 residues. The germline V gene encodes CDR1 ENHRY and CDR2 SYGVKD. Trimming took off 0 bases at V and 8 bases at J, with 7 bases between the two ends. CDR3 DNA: TGTGCCATCAGTGAGTCACTTAGGGAAGCTTTCTTT. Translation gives CAISESLREAFF.

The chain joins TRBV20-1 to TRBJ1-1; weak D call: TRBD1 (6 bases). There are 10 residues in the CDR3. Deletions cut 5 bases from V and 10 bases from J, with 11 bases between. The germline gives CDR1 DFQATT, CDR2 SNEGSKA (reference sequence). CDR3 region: CSAPLRGAFF. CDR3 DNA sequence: TGCAGTGCTCCCCTCAGGGGAGCTTTCTTT.

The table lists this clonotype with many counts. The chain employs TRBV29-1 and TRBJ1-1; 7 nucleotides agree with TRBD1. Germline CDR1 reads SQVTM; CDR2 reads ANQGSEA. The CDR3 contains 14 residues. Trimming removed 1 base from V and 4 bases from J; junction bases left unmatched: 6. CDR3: CSVEGGRGSTEAFF. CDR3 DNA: TGCAGCGTTGAAGGGGGCAGGGGGAGCACTGAAGCTTTCTTT.

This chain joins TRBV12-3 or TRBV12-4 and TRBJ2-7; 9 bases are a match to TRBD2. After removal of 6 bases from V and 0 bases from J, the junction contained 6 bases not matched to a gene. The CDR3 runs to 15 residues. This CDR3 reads CASRRSGRSSYEQYF. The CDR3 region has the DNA TGTGCCAGCAGGAGAAGCGGGAGGAGCTCCTACGAGCAGTACTTC.

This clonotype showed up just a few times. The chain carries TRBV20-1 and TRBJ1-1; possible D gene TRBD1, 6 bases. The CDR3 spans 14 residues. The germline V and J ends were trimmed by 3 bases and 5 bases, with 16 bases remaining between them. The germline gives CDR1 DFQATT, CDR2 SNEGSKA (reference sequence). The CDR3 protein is CSARIGGVKTEAFF. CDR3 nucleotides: TGCAGTGCTAGGATAGGGGGAGTCAAAACTGAAGCTTTCTTT.

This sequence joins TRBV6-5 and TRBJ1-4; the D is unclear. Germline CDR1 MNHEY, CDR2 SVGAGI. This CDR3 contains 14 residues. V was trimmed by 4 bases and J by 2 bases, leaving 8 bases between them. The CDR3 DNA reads TGTGCCAGCAGTTTCTCGATGACTAATGAAAAACTGTTTTTT. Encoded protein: CASSFSMTNEKLFF.

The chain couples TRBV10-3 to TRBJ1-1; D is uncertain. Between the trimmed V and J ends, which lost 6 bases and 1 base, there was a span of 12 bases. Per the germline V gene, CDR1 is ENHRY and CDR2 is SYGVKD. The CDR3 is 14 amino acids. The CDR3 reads CAISQQTGNTEAFF. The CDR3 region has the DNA TGTGCCATCAGCCAACAGACTGGGAACACTGAAGCTTTCTTT.

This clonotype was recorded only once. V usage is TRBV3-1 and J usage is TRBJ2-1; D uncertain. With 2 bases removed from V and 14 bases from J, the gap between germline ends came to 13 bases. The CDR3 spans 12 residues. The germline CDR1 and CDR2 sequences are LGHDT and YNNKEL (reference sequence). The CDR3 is CASSQSVRHKFF. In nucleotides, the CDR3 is TGTGCCAGCAGCCAATCAGTCCGGCACAAGTTCTTC.

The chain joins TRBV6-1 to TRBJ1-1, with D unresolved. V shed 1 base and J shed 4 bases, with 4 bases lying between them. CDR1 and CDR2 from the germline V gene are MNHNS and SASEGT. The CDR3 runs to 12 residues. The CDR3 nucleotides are TGTGCCAGCAGTGAAGGATTCACTGAAGCTTTCTTT. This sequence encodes CASSEGFTEAFF.

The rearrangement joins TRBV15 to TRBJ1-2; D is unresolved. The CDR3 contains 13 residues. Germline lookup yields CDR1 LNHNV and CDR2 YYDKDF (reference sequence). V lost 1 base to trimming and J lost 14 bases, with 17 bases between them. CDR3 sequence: CATSRARWEGKTF. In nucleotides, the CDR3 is TGTGCCACCAGCAGAGCGAGGTGGGAGGGAAAGACCTTC.